Below are 22 T cell receptor beta chains sequenced from a single sample in a study of T cell responses to AZD1222 COVID-19 vaccine (dated by TCRdb to 2020 to 2022). Libraries were constructed by the immunoSEQ multiplex PCR assay. The immuneACCESS repertoire file appears here via TCRdb, limited to in-frame rearrangements. These files lack a portion of the clones; in checked studies, under half of the deficit traces to unresolved V genes, and the cause of the others is not known. The sample table shows 150,000 to 200,000 clones, and around 90% are seen once. Jointly, the top ten make up around a tenth of the sample. Read against the paper, the sample's time point label means: about 28 days (+/-7) after the second vaccine dose. This specimen was peripheral blood, taken 28 days after the second AZD1222 dose. The source of these receptors is an adult who received the AZD1222 COVID-19 vaccine.

The chain carries TRBV3-1 (or the pseudogene TRBV3-2) and TRBJ1-6; D might be TRBD1 (5 bases). Germline CDR1 reads LGHDT; CDR2 reads YNNKEL (reference sequence). V shed 0 bases and J shed 11 bases, with 11 bases lying between them. This CDR3 is 14 amino acids long. The CDR3 region has the DNA TGTGCCAGCAGCCAAGACAGGGTTGGGACACCCCTCCACTTT. Residues: CASSQDRVGTPLHF.

This chain uses TRBV28 with TRBJ2-6; D is undetermined. V lost 7 bases, J lost 0 bases, and 13 bases lay in between. Germline V gene data show CDR1 as MDHEN and CDR2 as SYDVKM. This CDR3 spans 16 amino acids. The CDR3 spells CASTLGRNSGANVLTF. The DNA for the CDR3 is TGTGCCAGCACCTTGGGCCGTAACTCTGGGGCCAACGTCCTGACTTTC.

The rearrangement uses TRBV28 and TRBJ1-2; D is perhaps TRBD1 (6 bases). CDR1 and CDR2 (germline): MDHEN, SYDVKM. V gave up 4 bases and J gave up 8 bases, with 17 bases separating them. The CDR3 covers 14 residues. In DNA, the CDR3 is TGTGCCAGCAGTTATCCCGAAGGGGGATTCGGCTACACCTTC. It encodes CASSYPEGGFGYTF.

CDR3 in amino acids: CAWTLRQGVNTEAFF. The CDR3 DNA reads TGTGCCTGGACCTTACGACAGGGAGTGAACACTGAAGCTTTCTTT. This chain connects TRBV30 to TRBJ1-1; TRBD1 matches at 7 bases. CDR1 is GTSNPN and CDR2 is SVGIG in the germline V gene (reference sequence). The CDR3 spans 15 residues. The V and J ends lost 4 bases and 0 bases, in that order; junction bases with no gene match: 8.

This chain connects TRBV5-1 to TRBJ2-7, with 7 bases fitting TRBD1. The CDR3 contains 18 residues. V shed 0 bases and J 1 base; nucleotides not matched to a gene: 13. Germline assignment: CDR1 SGHRS and CDR2 YFSETQ. CDR3 in DNA: TGCGCCAGCAGCTTGGACCCTCAGGGGGACACCACTTCCTACGAGCAGTACTTC. It encodes CASSLDPQGDTTSYEQYF.

V and J are TRBV19 and TRBJ2-2; 7 bases are shared with TRBD1. CDR3 length: 16 amino acids. Germline V CDR1 and CDR2: LNHDA, SQIVND (reference sequence). J gave up 4 bases and V 5 bases, and 10 bases lay outside the gene matches. The CDR3 here is CASSLGGRSVTGELFF. In nucleotides, the CDR3 is TGTGCCAGTAGTCTAGGGGGCAGGTCGGTCACCGGGGAGCTGTTTTTT.

The rearrangement links TRBV15 to TRBJ2-1, with 7 bases fitting TRBD1. The CDR3 is 16 residues long. The V gene end was trimmed by 5 bases and the J gene end by 4 bases; junction bases not matched to a gene: 11. Germline V gene sequence: CDR1 LNHNV, CDR2 YYDKDF (reference sequence). The CDR3 DNA sequence: TGTGCCACCAGCCCTGCTCCGGCAGGGGGTTACAATGAGCAGTTCTTC. It translates to CATSPAPAGGYNEQFF.

The rearrangement uses TRBV5-1 and TRBJ2-6, with unresolved D. This CDR3 is 15 amino acids long. V lost 4 bases, J lost 1 base, and 9 bases lay in between. Germline CDR1 and CDR2: SGHRS and YFSETQ. CDR3 in amino acids: CASSPLGSGANVLTF. Here the CDR3 DNA reads TGCGCCAGCAGCCCCCTCGGGTCTGGGGCCAACGTCCTGACTTTC.

This chain joins TRBV3-1 (or the pseudogene TRBV3-2) and TRBJ1-3; no clear D. V was cut by 6 bases and J by 0 bases, with 6 bases left in between. In germline, CDR1 is LGHDT, CDR2 YNNKEL (reference sequence). CDR3 length: 13 residues. CDR3 nucleotides: TGTGCCAGCAGGAAGGGCTCTGGAAACACCATATATTTT. Residues: CASRKGSGNTIYF.

The rearrangement uses TRBV18 and TRBJ2-5; TRBD1 agrees at 7 bases. The V segment lost 2 bases and the J segment 2 bases; nucleotides outside the gene matches: 5. The CDR3 runs to 15 residues. Germline V gene sequence: CDR1 KGHSH, CDR2 LQKENI. CDR3 in amino acids: CASSPVGQSQETQYF. The CDR3 DNA follows: TGTGCCAGCTCACCAGTGGGACAGAGTCAAGAGACCCAGTACTTC.

The gene calls are TRBV27 and TRBJ2-3; TRBD1 or TRBD2 may be the D gene (5 bases each). Germline CDR1 MNHEY, CDR2 SMNVEV (reference sequence). Trimming removed 2 bases at V and 6 bases at J, with 15 bases between. The CDR3 sequence is 15 residues long. CDR3 amino acids: CASSLGETATDTQYF. CDR3 DNA sequence: TGTGCCAGCAGTTTAGGGGAGACAGCCACTGATACGCAGTATTTT.

This rearrangement joins TRBV2 to TRBJ1-6; TRBD1 might be the D (6 bases). Germline values: CDR1 SNHLY, CDR2 FYNNEI. V was cut by 7 bases and J by 9 bases, with 16 bases left in between. CDR3 size: 14 residues. The CDR3 DNA follows: TGTGCCAGCACCCCGGACAGAGATGGTTCACCCCTCCACTTT. Translating gives CASTPDRDGSPLHF.

V gene TRBV5-1 combines with J gene TRBJ1-2; the D gene is possibly TRBD1 (6 bases). The ends were cut back, 4 bases at V and 2 bases at J, with 12 bases in the middle. Per the germline V gene, CDR1 is SGHRS and CDR2 is YFSETQ. The CDR3 is made up of 14 amino acids. CDR3 amino acids: CASSITGPNYGYTF. CDR3 sequence (DNA): TGCGCCAGCAGCATAACAGGGCCGAACTATGGCTACACCTTC. Filled out from reference TRBV5-1 and TRBJ1-2, the complete variable domain reads KAGVTQTPRYLIKTRGQQVTLSCSPISGHRSVSWYQQTPGQGLQFLFEYFSETQRNKGNFPGRFSGRQFSNSRSEMNVSTLELGDSALYLCASSITGPNYGYTFGSGTRLTVV.

The CDR3 nucleotides read TGTGCCAGCAGCCAACCACGCACAGGGAGCGGGAACTATGGCTACACCTTC. Protein sequence: CASSQPRTGSGNYGYTF. The chain is built from TRBV6-2 or TRBV6-3 and TRBJ1-2; D possibly corresponds to TRBD1 (6 bases). Trimming shortened V by 6 bases and J by 2 bases, and 22 bases separated the two germline ends. The CDR3 spans 17 residues. Germline CDR1 MNHEY, CDR2 SVGEGT.

The chain links TRBV5-1 to TRBJ2-7, with D possibly being TRBD1 (5 bases). Germline-derived CDR1 and CDR2 are SGHRS and YFSETQ. Deletions cut 0 bases from V and 4 bases from J, with 8 bases between. This CDR3 has 13 amino acids. Here the CDR3 reads CASSLAKGYEQYF. DNA for the CDR3: TGCGCCAGCAGCTTGGCTAAGGGGTACGAGCAGTACTTC.

The chain is built from TRBV5-4 and TRBJ1-2, with TRBD1 as a possible D gene (5 bases). V lost 2 bases and J lost 8, with 16 bases in between. CDR3 length: 14 residues. CDR1 is SGHNT, CDR2 YYREEE, per germline (reference sequence). As DNA, the CDR3 is TGTGCCAGCAGCTTCGGCCAGGGAGACGACGGCTACACCTTC. Translated: CASSFGQGDDGYTF.

The chain couples TRBV5-4 to TRBJ1-4, with 8 bases lining up with TRBD1. The germline V gene encodes CDR1 SGHNT and CDR2 YYREEE (reference sequence). The length of the CDR3 is 15 residues. Trimming took 3 bases from V and 5 from J; bases not matched to a gene: 6. The CDR3 protein is CASSSWTGPNEKLFF. CDR3 sequence (DNA): TGTGCCAGCAGCTCCTGGACAGGGCCAAATGAAAAACTGTTTTTT.

The J gene is TRBJ1-1, the V gene TRBV10-3, with D possibly being TRBD1 (6 bases). Trimming shortened V by 6 bases and J by 1 base, and 12 bases separated the two germline ends. Germline V lookup: CDR1 ENHRY, CDR2 SYGVKD. The CDR3 has 14 amino acids. CDR3 in DNA: TGTGCCATCAGATTAGGACAGTCGAACACTGAAGCTTTCTTT. Its translation: CAIRLGQSNTEAFF.

In regard to this clone: Germline and junction disagree at one end, which may indicate a read error. The CDR3: CASSPDLNQPQHF. In DNA, the CDR3 is TGTGCTAGCAGCCCGGACCTGAATCAGCCCCAGCATTTT. The rearrangement uses TRBV7-7 and TRBJ1-5; D unresolved. Germline loops: CDR1 SSHAT, CDR2 FNYEAQ (reference sequence). The CDR3 runs 13 residues.

V usage is TRBV7-2 and J usage is TRBJ1-1; 7 bases are shared with TRBD1. This CDR3 is built from 17 residues. The germline V gene has CDR1 SGHTA and CDR2 FQGNSA. Unmatched junction bases numbered 10, after V lost 1 base and J lost 2 bases. The DNA of the CDR3 is TGTGCCAGCAGCTTAGTAGCAGGGGGGATTGGTAACACTGAAGCTTTCTTT. Translation gives CASSLVAGGIGNTEAFF. The whole variable domain, remainder taken from reference TRBV7-2 and TRBJ1-1, is GAGVSQSPSNKVTEKGKDVELRCDPISGHTALYWYRQSLGQGLEFLIYFQGNSAPDKSGLPSDRFSAERTGGSVSTLTIQRTQQEDSAVYLCASSLVAGGIGNTEAFFGQGTRLTVV.

The J gene is TRBJ2-1, the V gene TRBV2; unclear D gene. The V gene lost 7 bases and the J gene lost 5 bases, with 6 bases spanning the gap. Germline lookup yields CDR1 SNHLY and CDR2 FYNNEI. There are 11 residues in the CDR3. The CDR3, as DNA: TGTGCCAGCACGGTGAACAATGAGCAGTTCTTC. This gives the protein CASTVNNEQFF.

V gene TRBV24-1 combines with J gene TRBJ1-2, with D possibly matching TRBD1 (6 bases). V shed 5 bases and J shed 5 bases, with 14 bases lying between them. Per the germline V gene, CDR1 is KGHDR and CDR2 is SFDVKD. The CDR3 consists of 14 residues. CDR3 loop: CATSGPGDGYGYTF. The CDR3 DNA follows: TGTGCCACCAGTGGGCCAGGGGACGGATATGGCTACACCTTC.